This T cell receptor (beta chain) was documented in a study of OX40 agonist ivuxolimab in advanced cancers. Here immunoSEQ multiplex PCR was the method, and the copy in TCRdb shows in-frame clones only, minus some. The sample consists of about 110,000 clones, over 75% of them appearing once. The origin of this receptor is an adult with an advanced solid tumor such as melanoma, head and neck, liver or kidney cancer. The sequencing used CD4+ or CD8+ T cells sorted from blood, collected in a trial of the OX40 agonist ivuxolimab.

The CDR3 DNA follows: TGTGCCAGCAGCAAACAGGGGGGGCCCCAGCATTTT. This codes for CASSKQGGPQHF. The rearrangement joins TRBV21-1 to TRBJ1-5; the tabulated D call, TRBD1, remains unverified against the DNA. TRBV21-1 constitutes a pseudogene. The CDR3 sequence is 12 residues long.